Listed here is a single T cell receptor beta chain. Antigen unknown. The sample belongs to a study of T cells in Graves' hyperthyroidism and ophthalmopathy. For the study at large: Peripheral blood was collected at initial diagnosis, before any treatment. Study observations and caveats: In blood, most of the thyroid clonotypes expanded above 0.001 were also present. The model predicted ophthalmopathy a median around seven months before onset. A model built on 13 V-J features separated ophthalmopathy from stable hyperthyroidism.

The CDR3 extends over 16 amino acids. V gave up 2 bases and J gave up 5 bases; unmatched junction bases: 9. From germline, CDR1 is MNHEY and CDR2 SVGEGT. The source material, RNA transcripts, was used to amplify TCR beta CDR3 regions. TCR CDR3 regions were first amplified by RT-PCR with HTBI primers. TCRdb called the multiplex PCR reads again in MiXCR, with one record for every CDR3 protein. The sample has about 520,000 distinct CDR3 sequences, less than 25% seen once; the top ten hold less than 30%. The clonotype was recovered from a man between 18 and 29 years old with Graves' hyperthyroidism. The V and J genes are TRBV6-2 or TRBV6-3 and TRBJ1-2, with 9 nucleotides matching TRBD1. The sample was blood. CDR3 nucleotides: TGTGCCAGCAGTTACCTTCGACAGGGGGAAACGTATGGCTACACCTTC. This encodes CASSYLRQGETYGYTF.